The 6 T cell receptor beta chains in this list originate from one sample, sequenced in a study of T cell responses to AZD1222 COVID-19 vaccine. Sequenced by immunoSEQ multiplex PCR; TCRdb stores in-frame clones only, minus some. Of some 160,000 clones in the sample, roughly 93% are singletons; the top ten hold roughly 1%. The sequencing used peripheral blood, collected on day 0 of AZD1222 vaccination. The origin of the receptors is an adult in good health.

In its sample, this clone was seen once. The J gene is TRBJ1-2, the V gene TRBV3-1 (or the pseudogene TRBV3-2); D is unclear. Trimming left V 0 bases short and J 5 bases short, with 10 bases between. There are 14 residues in the CDR3. Germline CDR1 reads LGHDT; CDR2 reads YNNKEL (reference sequence). The CDR3 here is CASSQDTSVYGYTF. The CDR3 nucleotides read TGTGCCAGCAGCCAAGACACCTCAGTGTATGGCTACACCTTC.

The V call is TRBV28, the J call TRBJ2-2; no firm D call. The V and J ends lost 3 bases and 6 bases respectively, with 14 bases between them. The CDR3 contains 15 residues. The germline CDR1 and CDR2 sequences are MDHEN and SYDVKM. The CDR3: CASSFSVLLPGELFF. In DNA, the CDR3 is TGTGCCAGCAGTTTTTCTGTCCTCTTACCCGGGGAGCTGTTTTTT.

V is TRBV10-2 and J is TRBJ1-2; D remains ambiguous. V was cut by 2 bases and J by 8 bases, with 12 bases left in between. Germline assignment: CDR1 WSHSY and CDR2 SAAADI. This CDR3 has 13 amino acids. CDR3 in amino acids: CASSELVAWGYTF. The CDR3 nucleotides are TGCGCCAGCAGTGAGCTGGTCGCCTGGGGCTACACCTTC.

The gene calls are TRBV4-1 and TRBJ1-2, with D unclear. CDR3 length: 13 amino acids. The V and J ends lost 5 bases and 5 bases respectively, with 12 bases between them. Per the germline V gene, CDR1 is MGHRA and CDR2 is YSYEKL. CDR3 coding DNA: TGCGCCAGCAGCAAAGGGAGGGAGTATGGCTACACCTTC. Translating it yields CASSKGREYGYTF.

A single count supports this clone. The chain has TRBV5-1 and TRBJ1-1; D is possibly TRBD1 (5 bases). The CDR3 runs to 15 residues. V gave up 6 bases and J gave up 6 bases, with 21 bases separating them. Germline values: CDR1 SGHRS, CDR2 YFSETQ. The DNA of the CDR3 is TGCGCCAGCAATCACGGCGGGACGAATGAGGCTGAAGCTTTCTTT. This gives the protein CASNHGGTNEAEAFF.

The rearrangement joins TRBV21-1 to TRBJ1-2; the table's TRBD1 call for D was not verified on the DNA. TRBV21-1 is marked as a pseudogene. The CDR3 is 16 residues long. CDR3 sequence reads: CASSKEARTARYGYTF. The CDR3 region has the DNA TGTGCCAGCAGCAAAGAGGCGAGGACAGCTCGCTATGGCTACACCTTC.